These 25 T cell receptor beta chains came from one sample sequenced in a study of beta chain features in type 1 diabetes. Regarding the study as a whole: TCRB CDR3 length was moderately but significantly reduced in all four CD4+ subsets of Type 1 diabetes patients.

For these TCRs, the target antigens are not known. Every isolated RNA sample was fully reverse transcribed, so sequencing captured expressed TCRB transcripts. Repertoires were generated with immunoSEQ multiplex PCR, while TCRdb's copy carries only in-frame clones and drops some. The sample records a few hundred thousand clones, approximately 12% being singletons. The sample was naive CD4+ T cells from blood. These receptors came from a young woman with type 1 diabetes.

The V call is TRBV7-2, the J call TRBJ2-5; D call uncertain. The germline V gene has CDR1 SGHTA and CDR2 FQGNSA. V was cut by 0 bases and J by 4 bases, with 6 bases left in between. The CDR3 consists of 13 residues. The CDR3 sequence: CASSLAVGETQYF. CDR3 nucleotides: TGTGCCAGCAGCTTAGCGGTCGGAGAGACCCAGTACTTC.

This chain links TRBV28 with TRBJ2-1; 7 nucleotides agree with TRBD2. Germline loops: CDR1 MDHEN, CDR2 SYDVKM. The CDR3 is 12 amino acids. V lost 2 bases, J lost 8 bases, and 0 bases stayed unmatched. Written as DNA, the CDR3 is TGTGCCAGCAGTTTAGGGGGGGATGAGCAGTTCTTC. Amino acid sequence: CASSLGGDEQFF.

This clone occurred a few times. The genes are TRBV5-6 and TRBJ1-5; D unresolved. The CDR3 runs to 16 residues. The germline gives CDR1 SGHDT, CDR2 YYEEEE. V lost 0 bases, J lost 0 bases, and 10 bases lay in between. The CDR3 DNA sequence: TGTGCCAGCAGCTTGGCAGGCCATTATAGCAATCAGCCCCAGCATTTT. Translated: CASSLAGHYSNQPQHF.

The CDR3, as DNA: TGTGCCAGCAGCCCCAGACAGGGGCGGGGAGAGACCCAGTACTTC. It encodes CASSPRQGRGETQYF. The rearrangement uses TRBV5-6 and TRBJ2-5; TRBD1 agrees at 8 bases. Germline V lookup: CDR1 SGHDT, CDR2 YYEEEE. The CDR3 runs to 15 residues. V dropped 4 bases and J dropped 4; count of bases not matched to a gene: 9.

V gene TRBV5-1 combines with J gene TRBJ2-7, with 7 bases lining up with TRBD2. The germline V gene has CDR1 SGHRS and CDR2 YFSETQ. J gave up 2 bases and V 4 bases, and 12 bases lay outside the gene matches. This CDR3 spans 16 amino acids. CDR3 region: CASSHRGGSLPYEQYF. The CDR3 region has the DNA TGCGCCAGCAGCCACCGGGGCGGGAGTCTCCCCTACGAGCAGTACTTC.

This clone was counted only a few times. J is TRBJ2-3 and V is TRBV5-4; 10 bases agree with TRBD1. Germline assignment: CDR1 SGHNT and CDR2 YYREEE (reference sequence). Losses at the gene ends were 4 bases for V and 1 base for J; bases not matched to a gene: 6. There are 16 residues in the CDR3. The CDR3 DNA reads TGTGCCAGCAGCCCTCTGACAGGGGGCCGCACAGATACGCAGTATTTT. It yields the protein CASSPLTGGRTDTQYF.

This CDR3 is CASSYSAGFEQYF. Here the CDR3 DNA reads TGTGCCAGCAGTTACTCGGCGGGATTCGAGCAGTACTTC. The genes are TRBV6-5 and TRBJ2-7; the D gene is possibly TRBD2 (6 bases). CDR1 is MNHEY and CDR2 is SVGAGI in the germline V gene. This CDR3 region has 13 residues. V lost 0 bases to trimming and J lost 6 bases, with 9 bases between them.

The chain uses TRBV7-2 and TRBJ2-1, with 12 bases lining up with TRBD2. V gave up 2 bases and J gave up 3 bases; unmatched junction bases: 5. In germline, CDR1 is SGHTA, CDR2 FQGNSA. The CDR3 is 17 residues long. The CDR3 here is CASSLRLAGVSYNEQFF. CDR3 DNA sequence: TGTGCCAGCAGCTTAAGACTAGCGGGAGTAAGCTACAATGAGCAGTTCTTC.

V and J are TRBV4-3 and TRBJ2-3; tentative D call: TRBD1 (6 bases). Trimming left V 4 bases short and J 1 base short, with 12 bases between. The CDR3 runs to 15 residues. Germline-derived CDR1 and CDR2 are LGHNA and YSLEER. CDR3 sequence: CASSPGAAGTDTQYF. The CDR3, as DNA: TGCGCCAGCAGCCCAGGGGCAGCTGGCACAGATACGCAGTATTTT.

This clone was detected a few times. The V gene is TRBV18, the J gene TRBJ2-7; D not certain. The CDR3 is 11 residues long. With 6 bases removed from V and 3 bases from J, the gap between germline ends came to 6 bases. Germline V CDR1 and CDR2: KGHSH, LQKENI. This CDR3 reads CASSKSYEQYF. CDR3 bases: TGTGCCAGCTCCAAGAGCTACGAGCAGTACTTC. Supplemented by reference TRBV18 and TRBJ2-7, the full variable domain reads NAGVMQNPRHLVRRRGQEARLRCSPMKGHSHVYWYRQLPEEGLKFMVYLQKENIIDESGMPKERFSAEFPKEGPSILRIQQVVRGDSAAYFCASSKSYEQYFGPGTRLTVT.

The table lists this clone with a few counts. The V call is TRBV5-1, the J call TRBJ2-3, with D unclear. CDR3 size: 14 residues. Per germline, CDR1 SGHRS and CDR2 YFSETQ. Deletions cut 4 bases from V and 2 bases from J, with 11 bases between. The CDR3 sequence is CASSPTWFTDTQYF. Written as DNA, the CDR3 is TGCGCCAGCAGCCCGACATGGTTCACAGATACGCAGTATTTT.

V is TRBV13 and J is TRBJ1-2; 11 bases are a match to TRBD1. Trimming removed 4 bases from V and 5 bases from J; junction bases left unmatched: 6. The CDR3 length is 15 residues. CDR1 is PRHDT and CDR2 is FYEKMQ in the germline V gene (reference sequence). This CDR3 reads CASSSGQGAGYGYTF. DNA of the CDR3: TGTGCCAGCAGCTCCGGACAGGGGGCAGGGTATGGCTACACCTTC.

The chain carries TRBV19 and TRBJ2-6; 7 nucleotides align to TRBD1. Trimming removed 4 bases from V and 2 bases from J; junction bases left unmatched: 2. Germline lookup yields CDR1 LNHDA and CDR2 SQIVND (reference sequence). CDR3 length: 15 amino acids. The CDR3 DNA follows: TGTGCCAGTAGTACCGGGACAGCTGGGGCCAACGTCCTGACTTTC. It specifies CASSTGTAGANVLTF. Combining the CDR3 with reference TRBV19 and TRBJ2-6 gives the whole variable domain DGGITQSPKYLFRKEGQNVTLSCEQNLNHDAMYWYRQDPGQGLRLIYYSQIVNDFQKGDIAEGYSVSREKKESFPLTVTSAQKNPTAFYLCASSTGTAGANVLTFGAGSRLTVL.

This clone has just a few counts. The chain employs TRBV6-6 and TRBJ1-2; 8 positions agree with TRBD1. CDR1 and CDR2 (germline): MNHNY, SVGAGI (reference sequence). The CDR3 consists of 14 residues. Trimming took 5 bases from V and 7 from J; bases not matched to a gene: 9. The CDR3, as DNA: TGTGCCAGCAGTGCACAGGACAGGGTTGTTGGCTACACCTTC. Amino acids: CASSAQDRVVGYTF.

V and J are TRBV11-3 and TRBJ2-2; 11 nucleotides match TRBD2. The germline V gene has CDR1 SGHNT and CDR2 YENEEA. V lost 9 bases, J lost 6 bases, and 6 bases stayed unmatched. The CDR3 runs 14 residues. The CDR3 DNA reads as TGTGCCAGTACTAGCGGGAGAGGGTCCGGGGAGCTGTTTTTT. This sequence encodes CASTSGRGSGELFF.

The V call is TRBV4-3, the J call TRBJ2-1, with a weak D call TRBD2 (5 bases). This CDR3 is built from 16 residues. Trimming removed 0 bases from V and 6 bases from J, with 15 bases in between. Germline V CDR1 and CDR2: LGHNA, YSLEER. The CDR3 here is CASSQEVLVVGNEQFF. The CDR3 nucleotides read TGCGCCAGCAGCCAAGAGGTACTAGTGGTGGGCAATGAGCAGTTCTTC.

This clone was counted a few times. The V call is TRBV19, the J call TRBJ2-1; TRBD2 aligns across 9 bases. The V and J ends lost 11 bases and 15 bases, in that order; junction bases with no gene match: 23. In germline, CDR1 is LNHDA, CDR2 SQIVND (reference sequence). This CDR3 region has 15 residues. The CDR3 reads CASTGVAGGPMIRFF. Here the CDR3 DNA reads TGTGCCTCTACAGGGGTGGCGGGAGGGCCCATGATCCGGTTCTTC. Full variable domain (remainder filled in from reference TRBV19 and TRBJ2-1): DGGITQSPKYLFRKEGQNVTLSCEQNLNHDAMYWYRQDPGQGLRLIYYSQIVNDFQKGDIAEGYSVSREKKESFPLTVTSAQKNPTAFYLCASTGVAGGPMIRFFGPGTRLTVL.

The sample holds a few counts of this clone. The J gene is TRBJ2-1, the V gene TRBV2, with 10 positions matching TRBD2. Trimming cost V 8 bases and J 8 bases; bases outside gene matches: 15. From germline, CDR1 is SNHLY and CDR2 FYNNEI. The CDR3 loop spans 16 amino acids. The CDR3 sequence: CASQFLGAGGIDEQFF. The CDR3 DNA reads TGTGCCAGCCAGTTCTTAGGAGCGGGAGGGATCGATGAGCAGTTCTTC.

This clone occurred a few times. The chain has TRBV30 and TRBJ1-2; D uncertain. The CDR3 is made up of 16 amino acids. Germline V CDR1 and CDR2: GTSNPN, SVGIG (reference sequence). The ends were cut back, 0 bases at V and 4 bases at J, with 18 bases in the middle. This CDR3 is CAWSVNQPRGPYGYTF. Here the CDR3 DNA reads TGTGCCTGGAGTGTAAATCAACCTCGGGGTCCCTATGGCTACACCTTC. The full variable domain, in which reference TRBV30 and TRBJ1-2 provide the parts outside the CDR3, is SQTIHQWPATLVQPVGSPLSLECTVEGTSNPNLYWYRQAAGRGLQLLFYSVGIGQISSEVPQNLSASRPQDRQFILSSKKLLLSDSGFYLCAWSVNQPRGPYGYTFGSGTRLTVV.

This rearrangement joins TRBV7-2 to TRBJ2-1; D possibly corresponds to TRBD1 (7 bases). Germline V gives CDR1 SGHTA, CDR2 FQGNSA. The CDR3 loop spans 15 amino acids. V was pared by 2 bases and J by 4 bases, with 12 bases between. The CDR3 DNA sequence: TGTGCCAGCAGCTTACAGGGGGGCAGGTACAATGAGCAGTTCTTC. Translation gives CASSLQGGRYNEQFF.

This clone occurred a few times. V and J are TRBV2 and TRBJ2-5; D remains unclear. CDR1 SNHLY and CDR2 FYNNEI come from the germline V gene. Trimming left V 3 bases short and J 0 bases short, with 5 bases between. The CDR3 is 13 amino acids. The CDR3 sequence: CASSDGYQETQYF. The CDR3 region has the DNA TGTGCCAGCAGTGACGGGTACCAAGAGACCCAGTACTTC.

The CDR3 nucleotides are TGTGCCAGCAGCCCCCGTGTGGGGGGAGATGAAAAACTGTTTTTT. Its protein product is CASSPRVGGDEKLFF. This rearrangement joins TRBV25-1 to TRBJ1-4; tentative D call: TRBD1 (5 bases). The CDR3 length is 15 residues. The germline CDR1 and CDR2 sequences are MGHDK and SYGVNS. The V end was cut by 6 bases, the J end by 6 bases, with 17 bases between.

This clone has just a few counts. V gene TRBV2 combines with J gene TRBJ2-7, with a weak D call TRBD1 (6 bases). V was trimmed by 8 bases and J by 1 base, leaving 6 bases between them. CDR3 length equals 11 residues. Germline CDR1 SNHLY, CDR2 FYNNEI. CDR3 loop: CASGQSYEQYV. In nucleotides, the CDR3 is TGTGCCAGCGGACAGTCCTACGAGCAGTACGTC.

This clone was counted only a few times. This chain connects TRBV4-1 to TRBJ2-5; no reliable D call. Germline lookup yields CDR1 MGHRA and CDR2 YSYEKL. The length of the CDR3 is 13 residues. The V and J ends lost 4 bases and 4 bases respectively, with 10 bases between them. The CDR3 here is CASSPSVLETQYF. CDR3 nucleotide sequence: TGCGCCAGCAGCCCGTCGGTGTTAGAGACCCAGTACTTC.

The V call is TRBV18, the J call TRBJ2-7; 7 nucleotides align to TRBD1. J gave up 5 bases and V 4 bases, and 8 bases lay outside the gene matches. Germline V gives CDR1 KGHSH, CDR2 LQKENI. This CDR3 region has 14 residues. The CDR3 region is CASSLNDRVNEQYF. The CDR3, as DNA: TGTGCCAGCTCACTGAACGACAGGGTTAACGAGCAGTACTTC.